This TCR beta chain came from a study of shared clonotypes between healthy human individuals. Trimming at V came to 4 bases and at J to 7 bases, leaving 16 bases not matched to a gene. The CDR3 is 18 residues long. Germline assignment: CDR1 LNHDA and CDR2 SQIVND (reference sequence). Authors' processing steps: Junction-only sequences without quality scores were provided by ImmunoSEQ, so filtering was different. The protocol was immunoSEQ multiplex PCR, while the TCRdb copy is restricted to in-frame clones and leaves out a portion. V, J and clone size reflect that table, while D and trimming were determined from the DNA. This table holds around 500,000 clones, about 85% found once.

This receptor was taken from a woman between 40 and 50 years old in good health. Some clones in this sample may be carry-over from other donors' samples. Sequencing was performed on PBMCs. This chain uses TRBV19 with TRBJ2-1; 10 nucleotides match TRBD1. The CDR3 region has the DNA TGTGCCAGTAGTAGAACACAATATGGGACAGGGGTTACGAATGAGCAGTTCTTC. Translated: CASSRTQYGTGVTNEQFF.